The T cell receptor beta chain under discussion was sequenced for a study of metastatic and nonmetastatic thyroid tumors. Every patient underwent thyroid surgery untreated. Findings and limits, study-wide: Benign nodules were reported to have significantly lower TCR beta diversity than malignant thyroid tumors, in blood and tumor.

This clone came up many times. The antigen is undetermined. As handled by the study authors: Across clinicopathological groups, CDR3 differences served as the basis for building a distant-metastasis classifier for papillary thyroid cancer. TCRdb re-called the PCR reads through MiXCR. TCRdb's processing, not the authors' own work, is the source of the V and J calls. Of 25,000 to 30,000 clones in the sample, approximately 15% were seen once. This CDR3 spans 15 amino acids. The germline V gene encodes CDR1 LGHNA and CDR2 YNFKEQ. The V gene end was trimmed by 0 bases and the J gene end by 8 bases; junction bases not matched to a gene: 6.

The receptor was isolated from a male donor with papillary thyroid cancer or a benign thyroid nodule (not recorded which). Some clones in this sample may be carry-over from other donors' samples. This chain connects TRBV4-2 to TRBJ2-3; 9 nucleotides align to TRBD2. The sample was blood. In DNA form, the CDR3 reads TGTGCCAGCAGCCAAGAGGCGGGAGGGGCGGGTACGCAGTATTTT. Protein: CASSQEAGGAGTQYF.